The clone carrying this TCR beta chain occurred a few times. The CDR3 consists of 14 residues. In germline, CDR1 is MGHDK, CDR2 SYGVNS. V was trimmed by 0 bases and J by 9 bases, leaving 14 bases between them. According to the study, genomic DNA was the template for TCR beta VDJ and CDR3 profiling. TCRdb re-analysed the reads in MiXCR, keeping a single row per CDR3 protein. In the table there are approximately 190,000 distinct CDR3 sequences, approximately 48% of which are singletons. The data are from a study of CD8+CD57+ T cells in acquired aplastic anemia. The overall study: The mean DNA yield obtained from sorted CD4+ and CD8+ cells came to 3 to 3.5 ug.

All sequencing subjects had displayed CD8+CD57+ cell expansion on flow cytometry. Sequences were obtained from sorted CD4+, CD8+, or CD8+CD57+ T cells (not recorded which) from PBMCs. The sequence came from a human donor with aplastic anemia. The V gene is TRBV25-1, the J gene TRBJ1-1, with D perhaps TRBD1 (6 bases). The CDR3 nucleotides are TGTGCCAGCAGTGAATATGGGGGGCCGGTGAAAGCTTTCTTT. As protein: CASSEYGGPVKAFF.